A selection of T cell receptor beta chains follows, all from one sample in a study of cytomegalovirus exposure and HLA in healthy donors. Method: immunoSEQ multiplex PCR; TCRdb's copy keeps in-frame clones and lacks some. The profile shows 150,000 to 200,000 clones, around four fifths of them singletons. Sequencing was carried out using PBMCs. All receptors derive from a man aged 25-45 years in good health and CMV-seropositive. Each CDR3 is given with its conserved first and last residue. The order of the fields is V gene, D gene, J gene, CDR3 protein. The D gene is left open where the match is weak.

v_gene: TRBV10-3
d_gene: NA
j_gene: TRBJ1-2
CDR3aa: CAIQGPLGGYTF

v_gene: TRBV2
d_gene: NA
j_gene: TRBJ2-5
CDR3aa: CASSDLGLRGRETQYF

v_gene: TRBV2
d_gene: NA
j_gene: TRBJ1-1
CDR3aa: CASSEGRLNTEAFF

v_gene: TRBV6-1
d_gene: NA
j_gene: TRBJ2-3
CDR3aa: CASSEGTSTDTQYF

v_gene: TRBV7-2
d_gene: TRBD1
j_gene: TRBJ2-1
CDR3aa: CASSTHDRGGEQFF

v_gene: TRBV4-2
d_gene: NA
j_gene: TRBJ2-7
CDR3aa: CASSQARGTAYEQYF

v_gene: TRBV11-1
d_gene: NA
j_gene: TRBJ2-5
CDR3aa: CASSLNAGLQETQYF

v_gene: TRBV30
d_gene: TRBD1
j_gene: TRBJ1-4
CDR3aa: CAWTRFRSGTVNEKLFF

v_gene: TRBV10-2
d_gene: TRBD1
j_gene: TRBJ1-6
CDR3aa: CASSEFDRVSYNSPLHF

v_gene: TRBV9
d_gene: TRBD1
j_gene: TRBJ1-5
CDR3aa: CASSGQGSTGNQPQHF

v_gene: TRBV6-6
d_gene: NA
j_gene: TRBJ1-1
CDR3aa: CASSYGGGTEAFF

v_gene: TRBV6-4
d_gene: TRBD1
j_gene: TRBJ2-1
CDR3aa: CASSDSRTGSNEQFF

v_gene: TRBV4-3
d_gene: TRBD2
j_gene: TRBJ2-7
CDR3aa: CASSQDLGGSWEQYF

v_gene: TRBV19
d_gene: NA
j_gene: TRBJ2-5
CDR3aa: CASSGVETQYF

v_gene: TRBV19
d_gene: NA
j_gene: TRBJ2-1
CDR3aa: CASSFPSGSHNEQFF

v_gene: TRBV10-1
d_gene: NA
j_gene: TRBJ1-6
CDR3aa: CASSAPAAGSPLHF

v_gene: TRBV14
d_gene: TRBD1
j_gene: TRBJ2-7
CDR3aa: CASSQGGRGTGDYEQYF

v_gene: TRBV7-7
d_gene: NA
j_gene: TRBJ2-1
CDR3aa: CASSFQVGSYNEQFF

v_gene: TRBV7-9
d_gene: TRBD1
j_gene: TRBJ1-2
CDR3aa: CASSPDREANGYTF

v_gene: TRBV5-1
d_gene: TRBD1
j_gene: TRBJ1-1
CDR3aa: CASSLARTGSNTEAFF

v_gene: TRBV7-2
d_gene: TRBD1
j_gene: TRBJ2-7
CDR3aa: CASSLGSQGQGEQYF

v_gene: TRBV4-2
d_gene: TRBD1
j_gene: TRBJ1-1
CDR3aa: CASTSGIQGDTEAFF

v_gene: TRBV9
d_gene: NA
j_gene: TRBJ2-1
CDR3aa: CASSVGDEQFF

v_gene: TRBV5-4
d_gene: TRBD1
j_gene: TRBJ2-4
CDR3aa: CASSLTGTVSNIQYF

v_gene: TRBV6-4
d_gene: NA
j_gene: TRBJ2-3
CDR3aa: CASSEAGYTDTQYF

v_gene: TRBV7-2
d_gene: NA
j_gene: TRBJ1-2
CDR3aa: CASSTGTNYGYTF

v_gene: TRBV7-9
d_gene: NA
j_gene: TRBJ1-2
CDR3aa: CASTSILRGEGYTF

v_gene: TRBV5-4
d_gene: TRBD2
j_gene: TRBJ2-3
CDR3aa: CASSSTWTSGGGTQYF

v_gene: TRBV14
d_gene: TRBD1
j_gene: TRBJ1-2
CDR3aa: CASSPQGVSYGYTF

v_gene: TRBV7-2
d_gene: NA
j_gene: TRBJ2-7
CDR3aa: CASSFYSVGSYEQYF

v_gene: TRBV4-1
d_gene: NA
j_gene: TRBJ1-2
CDR3aa: CASSQVTGGANDGYTF

v_gene: TRBV4-3
d_gene: NA
j_gene: TRBJ1-2
CDR3aa: CASSQDRGRGIINYGYTF

v_gene: TRBV2
d_gene: NA
j_gene: TRBJ1-6
CDR3aa: CASSNRAENSPLHF

v_gene: TRBV6-5
d_gene: TRBD2
j_gene: TRBJ2-2
CDR3aa: CASSFRTSANTGELFF

v_gene: TRBV7-9
d_gene: NA
j_gene: TRBJ2-3
CDR3aa: CASSFRDPPTDTQYF

v_gene: TRBV7-9
d_gene: NA
j_gene: TRBJ1-1
CDR3aa: CASSPEGEMNTEAFF

v_gene: TRBV7-9
d_gene: NA
j_gene: TRBJ1-5
CDR3aa: CASSSGDHLFNQPQHF

v_gene: TRBV5-1
d_gene: NA
j_gene: TRBJ2-5
CDR3aa: CASSLAQLQETQYF

v_gene: TRBV30
d_gene: NA
j_gene: TRBJ1-1
CDR3aa: CAWMTGVEAFF

v_gene: TRBV21-1
d_gene: NA
j_gene: TRBJ2-7
CDR3aa: CASSKEGRLYEQYF

v_gene: TRBV6-5
d_gene: TRBD1
j_gene: TRBJ2-3
CDR3aa: CASSYDRGSDTQYF

v_gene: TRBV9
d_gene: NA
j_gene: TRBJ1-2
CDR3aa: CASSVQGSGYTF

v_gene: TRBV27
d_gene: NA
j_gene: TRBJ2-3
CDR3aa: CASSVTGYTDTQYF

v_gene: TRBV7-9
d_gene: TRBD2
j_gene: TRBJ2-3
CDR3aa: CASSLLTSGVTDTQYF

v_gene: TRBV7-3
d_gene: TRBD1
j_gene: TRBJ1-1
CDR3aa: CASSGTGWGTEAFF

v_gene: TRBV27
d_gene: TRBD1
j_gene: TRBJ2-5
CDR3aa: CASRRQGGETQYF

v_gene: TRBV19
d_gene: TRBD1
j_gene: TRBJ2-2
CDR3aa: CASSGGQGFPNTGELFF

v_gene: TRBV18
d_gene: NA
j_gene: TRBJ2-4
CDR3aa: CASSLSTVGVGNIQYF

v_gene: TRBV11-2
d_gene: TRBD1
j_gene: TRBJ1-2
CDR3aa: CASSSHGTGGYTF

v_gene: TRBV13
d_gene: TRBD1
j_gene: TRBJ2-7
CDR3aa: CASSLAGGEQYF

v_gene: TRBV5-4
d_gene: NA
j_gene: TRBJ2-5
CDR3aa: CASSHTLETQYF

v_gene: TRBV9
d_gene: TRBD2
j_gene: TRBJ2-4
CDR3aa: CASSVGGTSGLKNIQYF

v_gene: TRBV12-5
d_gene: TRBD1
j_gene: TRBJ1-1
CDR3aa: CASGSGTGDLSAFF

v_gene: TRBV12-5
d_gene: NA
j_gene: TRBJ1-2
CDR3aa: CASGLFPFSRDNGYTF

v_gene: TRBV6-6
d_gene: NA
j_gene: TRBJ1-3
CDR3aa: CASTLHRGSGNTIYF

v_gene: TRBV5-1
d_gene: NA
j_gene: TRBJ2-1
CDR3aa: CASTWTGNEQFF

v_gene: TRBV19
d_gene: NA
j_gene: TRBJ1-1
CDR3aa: CASSIVPGWTEAFF

v_gene: TRBV28
d_gene: NA
j_gene: TRBJ1-2
CDR3aa: CASSYPGRGYTF

v_gene: TRBV7-9
d_gene: NA
j_gene: TRBJ2-7
CDR3aa: CASSLEGAIDEQYF

v_gene: TRBV5-1
d_gene: NA
j_gene: TRBJ2-7
CDR3aa: CASSLAATYEQYF